The 16 T cell receptor beta chains listed next were all sequenced from one sample in a study of blood T cell repertoires in COVID-19. Produced via immunoSEQ multiplex PCR; TCRdb's table is partial and in-frame only. The sample carries about 150,000 clones, around 87% recorded once. The specimen was peripheral blood. The source of these receptors is a man younger than 35 with COVID-19, enrolled during active disease.

V is TRBV7-2 and J is TRBJ2-7; TRBD2 agrees at 10 bases. The length of the CDR3 is 14 residues. Per germline, CDR1 SGHTA and CDR2 FQGNSA. V lost 4 bases, J lost 6 bases, and 6 bases stayed unmatched. Here the CDR3 DNA reads TGTGCCAGCAGCTGGTCAGCGGGAGGGGGCGAGCAGTACTTC. Translated, it gives CASSWSAGGGEQYF.

This clone appeared once. The chain joins TRBV27 to TRBJ1-5, with D unresolved. The CDR3 length is 15 residues. V was cut by 2 bases and J by 7 bases, with 15 bases left in between. The germline CDR1 and CDR2 sequences are MNHEY and SMNVEV (reference sequence). The CDR3 DNA reads as TGTGCCAGCAGTTTAGGGAGCGTAGGGAGGCAGCCCCAGCATTTT. Its protein is CASSLGSVGRQPQHF.

This clone was seen a single time. This chain joins TRBV28 and TRBJ1-2; 10 bases agree with TRBD1. The CDR3 totals 15 residues. CDR1 and CDR2 from the germline V gene are MDHEN and SYDVKM. Trimming removed 6 bases from V and 8 bases from J; junction bases left unmatched: 12. CDR3 protein: CASSPAGTGARGYTF. The DNA of the CDR3 is TGTGCCAGCAGCCCTGCCGGGACAGGGGCTCGGGGCTACACCTTC.

This chain's CDR3 is CASSGRDRAYEQYF. The CDR3 DNA sequence: TGTGCCAGCAGCGGTCGGGACAGAGCCTACGAGCAGTACTTC. The chain combines TRBV11-3 with TRBJ2-7, with TRBD1 matching over 7 bases. J was trimmed by 2 bases and V by 5 bases; bases with no gene match: 6. CDR1 is SGHNT and CDR2 is YENEEA in the germline V gene. This CDR3 has 14 residues.

V gene TRBV5-5 combines with J gene TRBJ2-4; 9 bases agree with TRBD1. Per germline, CDR1 SGHKS and CDR2 YYEKEE (reference sequence). The trim removed 2 bases at V and 0 bases at J, leaving 12 bases unmatched. This CDR3 has 19 residues. The CDR3 DNA follows: TGTGCCAGCAGCTTAGCCGGGACAGGGTTTATGGTAGCCAAAAACATTCAGTACTTC. Protein sequence: CASSLAGTGFMVAKNIQYF.

The chain is built from TRBV5-1 and TRBJ2-7, with TRBD1 identical over 8 bases. Trimming cost V 4 bases and J 4 bases; bases outside gene matches: 7. Looked up from germline, CDR1 is SGHRS and CDR2 is YFSETQ. The CDR3 totals 14 residues. The CDR3, as DNA: TGCGCCAGCAGCAGAACAGGGGGTCGGTACGAGCAGTACTTC. Its translation: CASSRTGGRYEQYF. The full variable domain, completed using reference TRBV5-1 and TRBJ2-7, is KAGVTQTPRYLIKTRGQQVTLSCSPISGHRSVSWYQQTPGQGLQFLFEYFSETQRNKGNFPGRFSGRQFSNSRSEMNVSTLELGDSALYLCASSRTGGRYEQYFGPGTRLTVT.

As for this clone: Other DNA sequences in this specimen translate into the identical CDR3. CDR3 DNA: TGCGCCAGCAGCGCACGACAGGGTGCCTCCTACGAGCAGTACTTC. Protein sequence: CASSARQGASYEQYF. V gene TRBV5-1 combines with J gene TRBJ2-7; 7 nucleotides match TRBD1. Germline lookup yields CDR1 SGHRS and CDR2 YFSETQ. CDR3 length equals 15 residues. The trim removed 4 bases at V and 0 bases at J, leaving 7 bases unmatched. The full variable domain, rest sourced from reference TRBV5-1 and TRBJ2-7, is KAGVTQTPRYLIKTRGQQVTLSCSPISGHRSVSWYQQTPGQGLQFLFEYFSETQRNKGNFPGRFSGRQFSNSRSEMNVSTLELGDSALYLCASSARQGASYEQYFGPGTRLTVT.

The chain links TRBV6-2 or TRBV6-3 to TRBJ2-5; D unclear. The V end lost 1 base, the J end lost 1 base, and 7 bases lay between the germline ends. Per the germline V gene, CDR1 is MNHEY and CDR2 is SVGEGT. The CDR3 runs to 14 residues. CDR3 in DNA: TGTGCCAGCAGTTACTTCCAGATCCAAGAGACCCAGTACTTC. This codes for CASSYFQIQETQYF.

The rearrangement uses TRBV19 and TRBJ1-5; D is ambiguous. CDR3 size: 12 residues. Between the trimmed V and J ends, which lost 4 bases and 9 bases, there was a span of 10 bases. Germline CDR1 LNHDA, CDR2 SQIVND (reference sequence). CDR3 nucleotide sequence: TGTGCCAGTAGTACTCTTGCGGGGCCCCAGCATTTT. It encodes CASSTLAGPQHF.

The gene calls are TRBV21-1 and TRBJ2-4; the table's D call, TRBD2, has no DNA check behind it. TRBV21-1 is a pseudogene segment. The CDR3 is made up of 16 amino acids. The DNA for the CDR3 is TGTGCCAGCAGCAAACCTAGCGGGATGACCAAAAACATTCAGTACTTC. Residues: CASSKPSGMTKNIQYF.

This clone was seen a single time. The V call is TRBV6-2 or TRBV6-3, the J call TRBJ1-2, with no clear D. This CDR3 spans 14 amino acids. V was trimmed by 0 bases and J by 3 bases, leaving 8 bases between them. Germline CDR1 MNHEY, CDR2 SVGEGT. CDR3 nucleotide sequence: TGTGCCAGCAGTTACTCGACTGAAGACTATGGCTACACCTTC. It codes for CASSYSTEDYGYTF.

The genes are TRBV6-5 and TRBJ1-1; D is perhaps TRBD1 (6 bases). The CDR3 spans 16 residues. Trimming cost V 2 bases and J 4 bases, with 17 bases left between them. Germline V gene lookup returns CDR1 MNHEY and CDR2 SVGAGI. CDR3 sequence: CASSYTRAGDSTEAFF. CDR3 in DNA: TGTGCCAGCAGTTACACTAGGGCAGGGGATAGCACTGAAGCTTTCTTT.

This clone appeared once. The chain carries TRBV5-6 and TRBJ2-2; D might be TRBD1 (6 bases). CDR1 is SGHDT and CDR2 is YYEEEE in the germline V gene. The germline V and J ends were trimmed by 2 bases and 6 bases, with 17 bases remaining between them. The CDR3 extends over 16 amino acids. CDR3 amino acids: CASSFSSTWGPGELFF. The CDR3, as DNA: TGTGCCAGCAGCTTTTCTTCGACGTGGGGGCCCGGGGAGCTGTTTTTT.

As to this clone: One end of the junction fails to match germline, which may point to a read error. The chain has TRBV3-1 (or the pseudogene TRBV3-2) and TRBJ1-4; D remains ambiguous. Germline-derived CDR1 and CDR2 are LGHDT and YNNKEL (reference sequence). The CDR3 runs to 23 residues. The CDR3 nucleotides are TGTGCCAGCAGCCAAACCACACCGAAGAGTCTAATGAAACAATTTGCAACTAATGAAAAACTGCTTTTT. It is translated as CASSQTTPKSLMKQFATNEKLLF.

The V and J genes are TRBV28 and TRBJ2-7; 8 nucleotides line up with TRBD1. Trimming at V came to 4 bases and at J to 2 bases, leaving 4 bases not matched to a gene. CDR1 and CDR2 from the germline V gene are MDHEN and SYDVKM. The CDR3 runs to 14 residues. CDR3 in DNA: TGTGCCAGCAGTTCCGGGACAGGACCCTACGAGCAGTACTTC. Its protein is CASSSGTGPYEQYF.

This clone has just a few counts. The V call is TRBV18, the J call TRBJ2-7; TRBD2 might be the D (6 bases). Per germline, CDR1 KGHSH and CDR2 LQKENI. This CDR3 has 12 residues. Trimming removed 3 bases from V and 6 bases from J, with 9 bases in between. DNA for the CDR3: TGTGCCAGCTCACCGGGACTGGGCGAGCAGTACTTC. Its translation: CASSPGLGEQYF.